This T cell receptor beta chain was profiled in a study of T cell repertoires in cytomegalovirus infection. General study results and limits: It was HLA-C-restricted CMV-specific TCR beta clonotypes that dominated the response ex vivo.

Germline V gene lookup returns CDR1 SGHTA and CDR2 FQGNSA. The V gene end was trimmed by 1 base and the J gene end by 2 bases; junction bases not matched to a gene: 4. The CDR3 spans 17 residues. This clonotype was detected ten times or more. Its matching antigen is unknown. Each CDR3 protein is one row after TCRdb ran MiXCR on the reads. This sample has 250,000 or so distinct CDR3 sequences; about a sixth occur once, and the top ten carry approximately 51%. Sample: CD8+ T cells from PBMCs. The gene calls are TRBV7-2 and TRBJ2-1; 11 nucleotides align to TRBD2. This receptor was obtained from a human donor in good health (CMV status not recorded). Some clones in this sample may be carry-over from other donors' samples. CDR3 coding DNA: TGTGCCAGCAGCTTAGACCTAGCGGGGGGAACCTACAATGAGCAGTTCTTC. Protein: CASSLDLAGGTYNEQFF.